These 4 T cell receptor beta chains were all obtained from the same sample, sequenced in a study of low-dose radiotherapy and immunotherapy resistance in tumors. TRAV- and TRBV-specific primers were used for first-strand cDNA, which covered alpha and beta chains. It was with a constant-region primer and a V-primer adapter that TCRs were amplified over around 19 PCR cycles. TCRdb called the reads again in MiXCR, with one record for every CDR3 protein. Among about 64,000 distinct CDR3 sequences listed, approximately 26% were seen once. Time point described: before trial treatment. The sequences come from PBMCs, collected before treatment. The receptors here all came from a male donor with rectosigmoid adenocarcinoma.

V and J are TRBV7-6 and TRBJ2-5, with 9 nucleotides matching TRBD1. V trimming: 0 bases; J trimming: 5 bases; junction bases outside the gene matches: 1. Germline V gene data show CDR1 as SGHVS and CDR2 as FNYEAQ. This CDR3 contains 14 residues. The CDR3 DNA follows: TGTGCCAGCAGCTTAGCCGGGACAGGGGAGACCCAGTACTTC. This translates into CASSLAGTGETQYF.

This clonotype was observed many times. The gene calls are TRBV6-6 and TRBJ1-4; D is uncertain. Between the trimmed V and J ends, which lost 6 bases and 8 bases, there was a span of 13 bases. The CDR3 contains 13 residues. Germline loops: CDR1 MNHNY, CDR2 SVGAGI (reference sequence). For the CDR3, the DNA is TGTGCCAGCAGCCCATGGCAGGAGGAAAAACTGTTTTTT. This codes for CASSPWQEEKLFF.

This clonotype was recorded at least ten times. V usage is TRBV4-1 and J usage is TRBJ2-7, with a possible D match to TRBD2 (6 bases). Germline V gene lookup returns CDR1 MGHRA and CDR2 YSYEKL. Trimming stripped 1 base from V and 3 bases from J, with 10 bases between. This CDR3 region has 14 residues. The CDR3 DNA reads TGCGCCAGCAGCCAAGGTGCGGGGCTCTACGAGCAGTACTTC. It yields the protein CASSQGAGLYEQYF.

This clonotype was seen repeatedly, ten times or more. The gene calls are TRBV7-9 and TRBJ2-5, with TRBD2 as a possible D gene (5 bases). Germline CDR1 and CDR2: SEHNR and FQNEAQ (reference sequence). This CDR3 has 14 residues. V was pared by 1 base and J by 0 bases, with 6 bases between. The CDR3 sequence is CASSLGGYQETQYF. CDR3 DNA: TGTGCCAGCAGCTTAGGAGGGTACCAAGAGACCCAGTACTTC.